This T cell receptor beta chain was captured by sequencing in a study of shared clonotypes between healthy human individuals. Profiled with immunoSEQ multiplex PCR; TCRdb holds only in-frame clones, not every one. Among roughly 2.4 million clones, under 97% were seen once, and the ten largest hold more than 0.1%. The germline gives CDR1 GTSNPN, CDR2 SVGIG (reference sequence). V lost 1 base to trimming and J lost 5 bases; unmatched junction nucleotides: 1. This CDR3 has 14 residues. The sequenced sample was naive CD4+ T cells sorted from blood. Subset of the sample: CD45RA+ positively selected. J is TRBJ1-5 and V is TRBV30; 11 nucleotides match TRBD1. This sequence was found in a man aged 18-30 years in good health. The CDR3 sequence is CAWSGDRGYQPQHF. In DNA form, the CDR3 reads TGTGCCTGGAGTGGGGACAGGGGGTATCAGCCCCAGCATTTT.